This T cell receptor beta chain emerged from a study of cytomegalovirus exposure and HLA in healthy donors. Use of 60 Vbeta and 13 Jbeta primers characterized the PCR. Clones were sequenced by immunoSEQ multiplex PCR, and TCRdb holds only the in-frame ones, with some missing. Here the sample spans roughly 200,000 clones, approximately 85% being singletons. The germline CDR1 and CDR2 sequences are SGHDT and YYEEEE. The CDR3 runs 12 residues. V was shortened by 1 base and J by 3 bases, with 4 bases between the two germline ends. The chain recombines TRBV5-6 with TRBJ1-2; D is ambiguous. The source material was PBMCs. The clonotype was recovered from a woman between 50 and 59 years old in good health and CMV-seronegative. CDR3 region: CASSLTDYGYTF. The DNA of the CDR3 is TGTGCCAGCAGCTTGACGGACTATGGCTACACCTTC.